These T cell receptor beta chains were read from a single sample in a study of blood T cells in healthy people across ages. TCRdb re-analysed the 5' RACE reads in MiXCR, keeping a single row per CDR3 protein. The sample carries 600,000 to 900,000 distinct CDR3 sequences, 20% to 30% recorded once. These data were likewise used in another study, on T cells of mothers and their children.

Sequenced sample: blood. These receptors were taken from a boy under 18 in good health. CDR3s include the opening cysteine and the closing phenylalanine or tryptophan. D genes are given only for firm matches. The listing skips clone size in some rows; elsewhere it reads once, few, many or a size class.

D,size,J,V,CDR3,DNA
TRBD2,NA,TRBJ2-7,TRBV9,CASSVGGNHEQYF,TGTGCCAGCAGCGTGGGGGGGAACCACGAGCAGTACTTC
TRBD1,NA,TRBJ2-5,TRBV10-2,CASGDRGRLWEQYF,TGCGCCAGCGGGGACAGGGGGCGGTTATGGGAGCAGTACTTC
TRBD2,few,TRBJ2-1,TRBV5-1,CASSPRGVYNEQFF,TGCGCCAGCAGCCCTCGGGGGGTTTACAATGAGCAGTTCTTC
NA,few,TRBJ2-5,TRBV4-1,CASSQGTTRYF,TGCGCCAGCAGCCAAGGGACTACGCGGTACTTC
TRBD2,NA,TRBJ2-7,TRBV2,CASSDGTSGPRYEQYF,TGTGCCAGCAGTGATGGGACTAGCGGACCTCGCTACGAGCAGTACTTC
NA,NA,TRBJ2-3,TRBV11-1,CASSLSALGDTQYF,TGTGCCAGCAGCTTGTCGGCGCTGGGAGATACGCAGTATTTT
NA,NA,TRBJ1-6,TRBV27,CASSLHWNSPLHF,TGTGCCAGCAGTTTACATTGGAATTCACCCCTCCACTTT
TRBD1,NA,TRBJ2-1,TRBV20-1,CSQDRGSYNEQFF,TGCAGTCAAGACAGGGGGTCCTACAATGAGCAGTTCTTC
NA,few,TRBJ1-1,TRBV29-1,CSVIYGTTEAFF,TGCAGCGTTATTTATGGGACCACTGAAGCTTTCTTT
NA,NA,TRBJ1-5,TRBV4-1,CASSPQPPDQPQHF,TGCGCCAGCAGCCCCCAGCCTCCCGATCAGCCCCAGCATTTT
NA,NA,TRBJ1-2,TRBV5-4,CASSMDWRGYGYTF,TGTGCCAGCAGCATGGACTGGCGTGGCTATGGCTACACCTTC
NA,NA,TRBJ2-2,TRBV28,CASRDEGAGELFF,TGTGCCAGCAGAGATGAGGGGGCCGGGGAGCTGTTTTTT
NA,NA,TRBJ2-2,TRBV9,CASSSPLEGTTTGELFF,TGTGCCAGCAGCAGCCCCCTCGAAGGGACAACGACCGGGGAGCTGTTTTTT
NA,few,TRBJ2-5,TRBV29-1,CSVETGEETQYF,TGCAGCGTTGAAACCGGGGAAGAGACCCAGTACTTC
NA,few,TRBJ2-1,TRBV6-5,CASSYLGASNEQFF,TGTGCCAGCAGTTACCTTGGGGCTAGCAATGAGCAGTTCTTC
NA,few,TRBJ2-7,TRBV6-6,CASSYPGQAYEQYF,TGTGCCAGCAGCTACCCTGGGCAGGCCTACGAGCAGTACTTC
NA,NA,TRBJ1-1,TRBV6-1,CASSEPGRAEKTEAFF,TGTGCCAGCAGTGAACCAGGCAGGGCCGAAAAAACTGAAGCTTTCTTT
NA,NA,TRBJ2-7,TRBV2,CASREGTASYEQYF,TGTGCCAGCAGGGAGGGGACAGCATCCTACGAGCAGTACTTC
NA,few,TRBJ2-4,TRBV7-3,CASSLNGRGDIQYF,TGTGCCAGCAGCTTAAACGGCAGGGGCGACATTCAGTACTTC
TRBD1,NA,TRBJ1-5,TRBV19,CASSIPRDRGNQPQHF,TGTGCCAGTAGTATCCCCAGGGACAGGGGCAATCAGCCCCAGCATTTT
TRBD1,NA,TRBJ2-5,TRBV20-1,CSARAAGTAETQYF,TGCAGTGCTAGAGCGGCCGGGACAGCGGAGACCCAGTACTTC
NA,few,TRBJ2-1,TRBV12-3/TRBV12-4,CASSSSSGPASYNEQFF,TGTGCCAGCAGTTCCTCTTCGGGCCCGGCCTCCTACAATGAGCAGTTCTTC
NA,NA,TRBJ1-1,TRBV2,CASRPGLLTSSTEAFF,TGTGCCAGCAGGCCGGGCCTCCTCACCTCGAGCACTGAAGCTTTCTTT
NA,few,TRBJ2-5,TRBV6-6,CASSYAGVGAETQYF,TGTGCCAGCAGTTACGCAGGGGTGGGAGCGGAGACCCAGTACTTC
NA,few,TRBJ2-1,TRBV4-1,CASSQGRSVYYNEQFF,TGCGCCAGCAGCCAAGGCAGATCGGTTTACTACAATGAGCAGTTCTTC
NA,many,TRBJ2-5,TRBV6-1,CASSLRPGVQETQYF,TGTGCCAGCAGCCTCCGACCAGGGGTCCAAGAGACCCAGTACTTC
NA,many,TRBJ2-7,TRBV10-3,CAISDVVHEQYF,TGTGCCATCAGTGACGTCGTCCACGAGCAGTACTTC
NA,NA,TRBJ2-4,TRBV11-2,CASSLIRGAKNIQYF,TGTGCCAGCAGCTTAATAAGGGGAGCCAAAAACATTCAGTACTTC
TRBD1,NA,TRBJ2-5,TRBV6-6,CASSYRGQVQETQYF,TGTGCCAGCAGTTATCGGGGACAGGTACAAGAGACCCAGTACTTC
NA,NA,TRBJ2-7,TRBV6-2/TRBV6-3,CASRQTQGYEQYF,TGTGCCAGCAGACAGACCCAGGGGTACGAGCAGTACTTC
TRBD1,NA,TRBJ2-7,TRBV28,CASSLTGIGNEQYF,TGTGCCAGCAGTCTGACAGGGATTGGCAACGAGCAGTACTTC
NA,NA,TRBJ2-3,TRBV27,CASSPTTVATYF,TGTGCCAGCAGTCCCACGACCGTGGCAACTTATTTT
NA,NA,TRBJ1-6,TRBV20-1,CSARGGSNSPLHF,TGCAGTGCCAGAGGAGGGTCAAATTCACCCCTCCACTTT
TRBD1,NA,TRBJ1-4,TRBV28,CASRAGGTNEKLFF,TGTGCCAGCAGGGCAGGGGGCACTAATGAAAAACTGTTTTTT
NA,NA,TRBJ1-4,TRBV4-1,CASSQGGGHEKLFF,TGCGCCAGCAGCCAAGGGGGAGGACATGAAAAACTGTTTTTT
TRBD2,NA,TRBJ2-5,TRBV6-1,CASSENRGDITYQETQYF,TGTGCCAGCAGTGAAAATCGGGGGGATATCACATACCAAGAGACCCAGTACTTC
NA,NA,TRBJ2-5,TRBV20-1,CSAESAGATDVTQYF,TGCAGTGCCGAGTCCGCGGGGGCCACAGACGTGACCCAGTACTTC
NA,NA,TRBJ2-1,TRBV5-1,CASSLEAVSYNEQFF,TGCGCCAGCAGCTTGGAGGCGGTATCCTACAATGAGCAGTTCTTC
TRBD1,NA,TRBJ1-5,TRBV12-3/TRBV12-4,CASSTQGAWQPQHF,TGTGCCAGCAGTACACAGGGGGCTTGGCAGCCCCAGCATTTT
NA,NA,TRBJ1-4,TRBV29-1,CSVLPATNEKLFF,TGCAGCGTCCTGCCAGCAACTAATGAAAAACTGTTTTTT
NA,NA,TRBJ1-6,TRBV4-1,CASSQGTAFGANSPLHF,TGCGCCAGCAGCCAAGGGACGGCATTTGGGGCGAATTCACCCCTCCACTTT
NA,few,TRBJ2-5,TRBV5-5,CASSLQGEGETQYF,TGTGCCAGCAGCTTACAGGGGGAGGGGGAGACCCAGTACTTC
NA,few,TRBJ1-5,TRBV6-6,CASSATGTSNQPQHF,TGTGCCAGCAGCGCCACAGGGACTAGCAATCAGCCCCAGCATTTT
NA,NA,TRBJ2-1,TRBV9,CASSVVTSSYNEQFF,TGTGCCAGCAGCGTCGTAACTAGCTCCTACAATGAGCAGTTCTTC
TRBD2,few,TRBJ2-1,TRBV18,CASSPPGGPPFEQFF,TGTGCCAGCTCACCCCCGGGGGGGCCCCCATTTGAGCAGTTCTTC
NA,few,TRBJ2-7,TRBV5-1,CASSSSGANEQYF,TGCGCCAGCAGTTCCTCGGGGGCGAACGAGCAGTACTTC
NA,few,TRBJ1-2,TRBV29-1,CSVLPDSRKGYTF,TGCAGCGTTCTCCCGGACTCCCGGAAAGGCTACACCTTC
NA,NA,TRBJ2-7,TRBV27,CASGGPGVRSYEQYF,TGTGCCAGCGGGGGGCCGGGGGTCCGATCCTACGAGCAGTACTTC
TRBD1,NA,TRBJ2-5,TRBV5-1,CASSFTGTGETQYF,TGCGCCAGCAGCTTTACCGGGACAGGAGAGACCCAGTACTTC
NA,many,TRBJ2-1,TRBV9,CASSADNEQFF,TGTGCCAGCAGCGCCGACAATGAGCAGTTCTTC